Below, 19 T cell receptor beta chains from the same sample are listed, as sequenced in a study of CD4 and CD8 cells across lung adenocarcinoma regions. TCRdb redid the calling of the PCR reads with MiXCR, one entry per CDR3 protein. The sample includes about 4,000 distinct CDR3 sequences, approximately 50% of them seen just once. The sample comprised CD4+ T cells from the margin of a lung tumor. These receptors were taken from a female donor with lung adenocarcinoma. The CD4 and CD8 labels of this study may be unreliable.

The V and J genes are TRBV6-5 and TRBJ2-2; D gene unclear. Trimming left V 2 bases short and J 8 bases short, with 6 bases between. This CDR3 is 12 amino acids long. Germline CDR1 reads MNHEY; CDR2 reads SVGAGI. CDR3 bases: TGTGCCAGCAGTTACAACGGAGGGGAGCTGTTTTTT. Amino acids: CASSYNGGELFF.

The chain's CDR3 is CASSEAGQDAYGYTF. Here the CDR3 DNA reads TGTGCCAGCAGTGAAGCGGGTCAGGACGCCTATGGCTACACCTTC. This sequence joins TRBV6-1 and TRBJ1-2; D uncertain. V was shortened by 0 bases and J by 4 bases, with 12 bases between the two germline ends. Per germline, CDR1 MNHNS and CDR2 SASEGT. CDR3 length: 15 amino acids.

The chain recombines TRBV28 with TRBJ1-2; unclear D gene. CDR1 is MDHEN and CDR2 is SYDVKM in the germline V gene. This CDR3 has 14 residues. V lost 4 bases and J 8 bases, leaving 17 bases between the germline ends. CDR3 sequence: CASSSNGRVFGYTF. The CDR3 DNA follows: TGTGCCAGCAGTTCCAACGGGCGGGTTTTCGGCTACACCTTC.

The chain combines TRBV12-3 or TRBV12-4 with TRBJ1-2; 8 nucleotides line up with TRBD1. Trimming cost V 8 bases and J 8 bases; bases outside gene matches: 10. The CDR3 spans 13 residues. In DNA form, the CDR3 reads TGTGCCAGCTCCCCCGGACAGGGAGACGGCTACACCTTC. It codes for CASSPGQGDGYTF.

The chain employs TRBV6-5 and TRBJ2-3, with TRBD2 matching 7 bases. Germline V CDR1 and CDR2: MNHEY, SVGAGI. CDR3 length equals 19 residues. V was clipped by 5 bases and J by 0 bases; unmatched bases: 17. DNA for the CDR3: TGTGCCAGCAGTCACCACATTAACGGCGGGAGAGGGAGCACAGATACGCAGTATTTT. This encodes CASSHHINGGRGSTDTQYF.

The chain is built from TRBV7-7 and TRBJ2-1, with D possibly being TRBD2 (6 bases). Germline assignment: CDR1 SSHAT and CDR2 FNYEAQ (reference sequence). The CDR3 length is 14 residues. V lost 0 bases, J lost 10 bases, and 13 bases lay in between. The CDR3 reads CASSLAGGDGEQFF. Here the CDR3 DNA reads TGTGCCAGCAGCTTAGCGGGAGGAGACGGGGAGCAGTTCTTC. Variable domain in full (rest from reference TRBV7-7 and TRBJ2-1): GAGVSQSPRYKVTKRGQDVTLRCDPISSHATLYWYQQALGQGPEFLTYFNYEAQPDKSGLPSDRFSAERPEGSISTLTIQRTEQRDSAMYRCASSLAGGDGEQFFGPGTRLTVL.

The rearrangement links TRBV10-1 to TRBJ2-1; D not resolved. CDR3 length: 11 residues. The V end was cut by 6 bases, the J end by 6 bases, with 6 bases between. Germline V gene data show CDR1 as WNHNN and CDR2 as SYGVQD (reference sequence). Here the CDR3 DNA reads TGCGCCAGCAGGGACGGCAATGAGCAGTTCTTC. Residues: CASRDGNEQFF.

This chain links TRBV6-2 or TRBV6-3 with TRBJ2-2; TRBD1 aligns across 10 bases. V dropped 0 bases and J dropped 1; count of bases not matched to a gene: 5. CDR3 length: 18 amino acids. CDR1 is MNHEY and CDR2 is SVGEGT in the germline V gene. CDR3 sequence (DNA): TGTGCCAGCAGTTACTCGACAGGGGGCGCCCAGAACACCGGGGAGCTGTTTTTT. It specifies CASSYSTGGAQNTGELFF.

As DNA, the CDR3 is TGTGCCAGCAGTGAAGATGTTACGAAGTTCTTC. It encodes CASSEDVTKFF. The chain couples TRBV6-1 to TRBJ2-1; D is uncertain. Germline CDR1 MNHNS, CDR2 SASEGT. The CDR3 is 11 residues long. Trimming stripped 1 base from V and 14 bases from J, with 9 bases between.

CDR3 sequence (DNA): TGTGCCAGCAGGCTAATGCGAAGCTCCTACAATGAGCAGTTCTTC. It translates to CASRLMRSSYNEQFF. The chain combines TRBV11-2 with TRBJ2-1; D is ambiguous. Germline assignment: CDR1 SGHAT and CDR2 FQNNGV. This CDR3 is 15 amino acids long. V lost 6 bases to trimming and J lost 0 bases, with 12 bases between them.

Relative to its sample, this clonotype is large. This sequence joins TRBV6-5 and TRBJ2-2; TRBD2 matches at 9 bases. The CDR3 consists of 17 residues. Trimming at V came to 0 bases and at J to 8 bases, leaving 10 bases not matched to a gene. The germline V gene encodes CDR1 MNHEY and CDR2 SVGAGI. CDR3 residues: CASSYSGAGGPRGELFF. The CDR3 DNA sequence: TGTGCCAGCAGTTACTCAGGCGCGGGAGGGCCTCGGGGGGAGCTGTTTTTT.

The count of this clonotype is one. This sequence may be a read error, since a much larger clone differs from it by one base. The genes are TRBV20-1 and TRBJ2-1; D may be TRBD2 (8 bases). TRBJ2-7 matches the DNA end more closely, so the J call is doubtful. This CDR3 is 15 amino acids long. The germline gives CDR1 DFQATT, CDR2 SNEGSKA (reference sequence). The CDR3 region is CSAPKGAAGDNEQYF. The CDR3 DNA follows: TGCAGTGCCCCCAAGGGGGCAGCGGGGGACAATGAGCAGTACTTC.

The chain joins TRBV27 to TRBJ2-1; tentatively, D is TRBD1 (6 bases). The DNA end favors TRBJ2-7, so the J call may be wrong. This CDR3 is built from 14 residues. In germline, CDR1 is MNHEY, CDR2 SMNVEV (reference sequence). Written as DNA, the CDR3 is TGTGCCAGCAGTTCAAGGGGGTCGGGGTACGAGCAGTACTTC. Its protein product is CASSSRGSGYEQYF.

The J gene is TRBJ2-5, the V gene TRBV27; possibly TRBD1 or TRBD2 for D (6 bases each). CDR1 and CDR2 from the germline V gene are MNHEY and SMNVEV (reference sequence). This CDR3 has 15 residues. V lost 9 bases and J 0 bases, leaving 17 bases between the germline ends. CDR3 nucleotide sequence: TGTGCCAGGGGGAACGGGGGCCGTGACCAAGAGACCCAGTACTTC. Protein sequence: CARGNGGRDQETQYF.

This clonotype has more than one count but fewer than ten. The genes are TRBV24-1 and TRBJ2-1; 7 bases agree with TRBD2. The end of the DNA fits TRBJ2-7 better, so the J call may be wrong. Germline V gives CDR1 KGHDR, CDR2 SFDVKD. CDR3 size: 13 residues. In nucleotides, the CDR3 is TGTGCCACCAGTGATGCCGGGAGGAATGAGCAGTACTTC. It yields the protein CATSDAGRNEQYF.

By frequency in the sample, this clonotype is medium-sized. This rearrangement joins TRBV6-4 to TRBJ2-3; D remains ambiguous. The CDR3 is made up of 13 amino acids. Germline values: CDR1 MRHNA, CDR2 SNTAGT. V was shortened by 8 bases and J by 1 base, with 10 bases between the two germline ends. The CDR3 loop is CASYDSGTDTQYF. CDR3 nucleotide sequence: TGTGCCAGCTATGACTCGGGCACAGATACGCAGTATTTT.

The CDR3 sequence: CASSTAGGGKETQYF. Written as DNA, the CDR3 is TGTGCCAGCAGCACCGCCGGTGGGGGGAAAGAGACCCAGTACTTC. This chain uses TRBV6-1 with TRBJ2-4; weak D call: TRBD2 (6 bases). TRBJ2-5 matches the DNA end more closely, so the J call is doubtful. The CDR3 spans 15 residues. Germline loops: CDR1 MNHNS, CDR2 SASEGT.

This clonotype was observed a few times. This sequence joins TRBV6-1 and TRBJ2-1; 8 bases fit TRBD2. V shed 6 bases and J 6 bases; nucleotides not matched to a gene: 13. The CDR3 sequence is 16 residues long. Per the germline V gene, CDR1 is MNHNS and CDR2 is SASEGT. The DNA for the CDR3 is TGTGCCAGCAGACAAGCGGGAGTCGGTAAACGCAATGAGCAGTTCTTC. Translated, it gives CASRQAGVGKRNEQFF.

This sequence joins TRBV6-5 and TRBJ2-3; 13 positions agree with TRBD2. The CDR3 has 19 amino acids. Looked up from germline, CDR1 is MNHEY and CDR2 is SVGAGI. The V gene end was trimmed by 4 bases and the J gene end by 2 bases; junction bases not matched to a gene: 12. CDR3 in amino acids: CASSSSGLAGRKSTDTQYF. In nucleotides, the CDR3 is TGTGCCAGCAGTTCGTCGGGACTAGCGGGGAGGAAGTCCACAGATACGCAGTATTTT.